The source of this TCR beta chain is a study of T cells in Graves' hyperthyroidism and ophthalmopathy. Study background: Prior to any treatment, at the point of initial diagnosis, peripheral blood was collected. Study-level results: Ophthalmopathy stood apart from stable hyperthyroidism in a 13 V-J model. Peripheral blood also featured most of the thyroid clonotypes expanded above 0.001.

This clonotype was observed a handful of times. What it binds is not known. Patients showing uncontrolled infection, other autoimmune disease, pregnancy or lactation were ineligible. TCR beta CDR3 regions were amplified from RNA. First-round RT-PCR targeting the TCR CDR3 was performed with the HTBI primer set. TCRdb recomputed calls from the multiplex PCR reads with MiXCR, one row per CDR3 protein. The sample lists hundreds of thousands of distinct CDR3 sequences; over 12% were seen once. The sample was blood. The receptor was derived from a man younger than 35 with Graves' ophthalmopathy.

CDR3 sequence reads: CASSEWELAGSYEQYF. For the CDR3, the DNA is TGTGCCAGCAGTGAATGGGAACTAGCGGGTTCCTACGAGCAGTACTTC. V and J are TRBV6-1 and TRBJ2-7, with 9 bases fitting TRBD2. Per germline, CDR1 MNHNS and CDR2 SASEGT. With 2 bases clipped from V and 1 base from J, the junction kept 6 bases outside the gene matches. There are 16 residues in the CDR3.